Sequencing of this T cell receptor beta chain was carried out in a study of cytomegalovirus exposure and HLA in healthy donors. PCR used 60 Vbeta primers and 13 Jbeta primers. The table came from immunoSEQ multiplex PCR; TCRdb's copy has only in-frame clones and leaves some out. The data contain 140,000 to 150,000 clones, 78% of them singletons. Study results and limitations: Researchers reported that a few CMV-associated chains were confirmed in vitro as CMV antigen-specific.

Turning to this clone: What it binds is unknown.

The CDR3 is 14 amino acids. The V end was cut by 6 bases, the J end by 2 bases, with 14 bases between. Germline loops: CDR1 SQVTM, CDR2 ANQGSEA. J is TRBJ2-1 and V is TRBV29-1; D unclear. The sequence was collected from a woman between 18 and 30 years old in good health and CMV-seropositive. The sample consisted of PBMCs. The DNA of the CDR3 is TGCAGCGTCTCCAGAACAGATCCCTACAATGAGCAGTTCTTC. Its translation is CSVSRTDPYNEQFF.